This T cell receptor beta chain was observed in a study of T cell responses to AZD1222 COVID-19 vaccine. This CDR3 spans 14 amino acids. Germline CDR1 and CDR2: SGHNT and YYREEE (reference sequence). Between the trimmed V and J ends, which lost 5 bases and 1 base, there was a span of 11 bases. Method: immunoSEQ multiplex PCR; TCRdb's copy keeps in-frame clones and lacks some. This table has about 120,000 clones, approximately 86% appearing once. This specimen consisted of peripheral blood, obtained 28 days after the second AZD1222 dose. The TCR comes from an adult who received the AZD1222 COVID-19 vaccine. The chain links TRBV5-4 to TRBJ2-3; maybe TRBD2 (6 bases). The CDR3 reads CASSSWGGTDTQYF. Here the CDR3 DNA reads TGTGCCAGCAGTTCCTGGGGGGGCACAGATACGCAGTATTTT.